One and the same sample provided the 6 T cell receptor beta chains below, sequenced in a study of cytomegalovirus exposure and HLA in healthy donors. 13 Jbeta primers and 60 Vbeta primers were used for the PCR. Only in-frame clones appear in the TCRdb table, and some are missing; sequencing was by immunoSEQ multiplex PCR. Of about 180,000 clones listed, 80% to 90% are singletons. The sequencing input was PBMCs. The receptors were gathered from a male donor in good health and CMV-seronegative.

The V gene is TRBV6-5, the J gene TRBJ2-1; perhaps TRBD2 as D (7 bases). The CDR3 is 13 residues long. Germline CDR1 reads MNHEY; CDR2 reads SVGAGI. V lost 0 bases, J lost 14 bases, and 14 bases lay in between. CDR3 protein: CASSYSGGGKEFF. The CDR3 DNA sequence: TGTGCCAGCAGTTACTCGGGAGGGGGTAAAGAGTTCTTC.

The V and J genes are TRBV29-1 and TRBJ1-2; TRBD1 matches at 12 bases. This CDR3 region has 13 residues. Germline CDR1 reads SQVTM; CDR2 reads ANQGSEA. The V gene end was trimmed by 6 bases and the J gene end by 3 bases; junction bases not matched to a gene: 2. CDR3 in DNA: TGCAGCGTGGGACAGGGGGCTGACTATGGCTACACCTTC. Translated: CSVGQGADYGYTF.

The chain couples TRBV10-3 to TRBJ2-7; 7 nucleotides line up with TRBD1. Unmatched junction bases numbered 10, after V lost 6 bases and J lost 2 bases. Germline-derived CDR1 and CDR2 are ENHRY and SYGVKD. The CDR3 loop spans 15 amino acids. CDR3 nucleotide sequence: TGTGCCATCAGGACACCGGACAGGCCTACCTACGAGCAGTACTTC. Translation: CAIRTPDRPTYEQYF.

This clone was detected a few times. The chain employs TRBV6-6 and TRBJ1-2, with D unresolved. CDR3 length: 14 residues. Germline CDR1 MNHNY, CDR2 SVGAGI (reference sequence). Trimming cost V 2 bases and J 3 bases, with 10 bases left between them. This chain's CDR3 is CASSYPLADYGYTF. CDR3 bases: TGTGCCAGCAGTTACCCTCTGGCGGACTATGGCTACACCTTC.

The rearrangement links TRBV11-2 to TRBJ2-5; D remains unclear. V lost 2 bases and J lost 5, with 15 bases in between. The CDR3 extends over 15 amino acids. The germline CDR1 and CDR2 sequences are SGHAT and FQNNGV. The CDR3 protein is CASSLSSTPLETQYF. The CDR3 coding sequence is TGTGCCAGCAGCTTAAGTTCTACCCCACTTGAGACCCAGTACTTC. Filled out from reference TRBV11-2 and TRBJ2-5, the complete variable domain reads EAGVAQSPRYKIIEKRQSVAFWCNPISGHATLYWYQQILGQGPKLLIQFQNNGVVDDSQLPKDRFSAERLKGVDSTLKIQPAKLEDSAVYLCASSLSSTPLETQYFGPGTRLLVL.

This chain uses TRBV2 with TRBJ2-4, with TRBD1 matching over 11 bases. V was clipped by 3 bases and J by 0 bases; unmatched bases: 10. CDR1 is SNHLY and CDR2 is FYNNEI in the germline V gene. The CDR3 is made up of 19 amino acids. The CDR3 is CASSDPRDRGSLAKNIQYF. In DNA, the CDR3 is TGTGCCAGCAGTGACCCCCGGGACAGGGGGTCCCTAGCCAAAAACATTCAGTACTTC.